These 24 T cell receptor beta chains originate from one sample sequenced in a study of early T cells in non-severe SARS-CoV-2 infection. MiXCR was run by TCRdb on the 5' RACE reads, yielding one entry per CDR3 protein. Of about 64,000 distinct CDR3 sequences listed, about 10% are singletons. The input for sequencing was whole blood, taken at baseline. The receptors were gathered from an adult who was a healthcare worker with PCR-confirmed SARS-CoV-2 infection or an uninfected control (not recorded which).

This clonotype was observed a handful of times. The J gene is TRBJ2-3, the V gene TRBV6-2 or TRBV6-3; 7 bases fit TRBD1. V was clipped by 2 bases and J by 3 bases; unmatched bases: 5. Per germline, CDR1 MNHEY and CDR2 SVGEGT. The CDR3 is 15 amino acids. Written as DNA, the CDR3 is TGTGCCAGCAGTTACGAGGGGGCCTTGACAGATACGCAGTATTTT. This gives the protein CASSYEGALTDTQYF.

The V call is TRBV6-2 or TRBV6-3, the J call TRBJ2-2, with D possibly being TRBD1 (7 bases). Trimming cost V 6 bases and J 1 base, with 15 bases left between them. CDR3 length: 16 amino acids. Looked up from germline, CDR1 is MNHEY and CDR2 is SVGEGT. The CDR3 reads CASRGTQGGNTGELFF. CDR3 DNA: TGTGCCAGCAGAGGAACCCAGGGGGGGAACACCGGGGAGCTGTTTTTT.

This clonotype appeared a few times. The genes are TRBV20-1 and TRBJ2-7, with D possibly being TRBD1 (7 bases). The V and J ends lost 3 bases and 6 bases respectively, with 15 bases between them. This CDR3 contains 13 residues. Germline CDR1 and CDR2: DFQATT and SNEGSKA (reference sequence). This CDR3 is CSARGGGGSEQYF. The CDR3 DNA sequence: TGCAGTGCTAGGGGCGGAGGGGGCTCCGAGCAGTACTTC.

This clonotype was observed many times. V and J are TRBV7-2 and TRBJ1-1, with 8 positions matching TRBD1. The CDR3 contains 15 residues. V trimming: 3 bases; J trimming: 6 bases; junction bases outside the gene matches: 9. Germline loops: CDR1 SGHTA, CDR2 FQGNSA. The CDR3 DNA is TGTGCCAGCAGCTTCCAGGGGGCTAGTACAGCTGAAGCTTTCTTT. Translation gives CASSFQGASTAEAFF.

This clonotype was observed a handful of times. The rearrangement links TRBV15 to TRBJ2-7; D perhaps matches TRBD2 (6 bases). Trimming removed 5 bases from V and 6 bases from J, with 11 bases in between. CDR3 length: 12 amino acids. The V gene's germline CDR1 is LNHNV and CDR2 YYDKDF (reference sequence). The CDR3 is CATSARLVEQYF. As DNA, the CDR3 is TGTGCCACCAGCGCCCGACTAGTCGAGCAGTACTTC.

This chain uses TRBV21-1 with TRBJ2-7; TRBD1 reflects the table's D call only, with no check against the DNA. TRBV21-1 is a pseudogene. The CDR3 consists of 15 residues. The CDR3 DNA follows: TGTGCCAGCAGCAAAGATCTGGGACAGGCCTACGAGCAGTACTTC. Translated: CASSKDLGQAYEQYF.

The chain joins TRBV19 to TRBJ2-1; 8 bases align to TRBD2. The CDR3 runs 15 residues. The germline gives CDR1 LNHDA, CDR2 SQIVND (reference sequence). With V trimmed by 3 bases and J by 4 bases, 5 bases remained unmatched. In DNA form, the CDR3 reads TGTGCCAGTAGTATTAGCGGGGAAGGGTACAATGAGCAGTTCTTC. Residues: CASSISGEGYNEQFF.

This clonotype was picked up many times. This rearrangement joins TRBV7-9 to TRBJ2-2, with D perhaps matching TRBD2 (5 bases). CDR3 size: 14 residues. From germline, CDR1 is SEHNR and CDR2 FQNEAQ (reference sequence). V lost 1 base to trimming and J lost 3 bases, with 6 bases between them. CDR3 in DNA: TGTGCCAGCAGCTTAGAGGGAGACACCGGGGAGCTGTTTTTT. This codes for CASSLEGDTGELFF.

This clonotype turned up a few times. V and J are TRBV5-1 and TRBJ2-5; TRBD2 aligns across 10 bases. Per germline, CDR1 SGHRS and CDR2 YFSETQ. This CDR3 spans 15 amino acids. V shed 4 bases, J shed 2 bases, and the junction held 5 bases outside the gene matches. CDR3 residues: CASSPLAGEQETQYF. DNA for the CDR3: TGCGCCAGCAGCCCTCTAGCGGGGGAGCAAGAGACCCAGTACTTC.

This chain uses TRBV6-2 or TRBV6-3 with TRBJ2-2; D possibly corresponds to TRBD2 (6 bases). Germline V gene data show CDR1 as MNHEY and CDR2 as SVGEGT. The CDR3 covers 15 residues. Trimming took 5 bases from V and 1 from J, leaving 11 bases between them. The CDR3: CASSPGLENTGELFF. The CDR3 nucleotides read TGTGCCAGCAGTCCGGGACTGGAGAACACCGGGGAGCTGTTTTTT.

This clonotype was seen many times. This rearrangement joins TRBV7-9 to TRBJ2-1; tentatively, D is TRBD1 or TRBD2 (5 bases each). V was shortened by 6 bases and J by 4 bases, with 10 bases between the two germline ends. This CDR3 comprises 13 residues. Looked up from germline, CDR1 is SEHNR and CDR2 is FQNEAQ (reference sequence). The chain's CDR3 is CASRKEGYNEQFF. The CDR3 bases are TGTGCCAGCAGGAAAGAGGGGTACAATGAGCAGTTCTTC.

This clonotype turned up a few times. V is TRBV7-9 and J is TRBJ2-7, with 7 bases lining up with TRBD1. The CDR3 runs to 14 residues. Germline V gene data show CDR1 as SEHNR and CDR2 as FQNEAQ (reference sequence). The ends lost 5 bases at V and 2 bases at J; junction bases unmatched: 6. CDR3 in amino acids: CASSLRGGAYEQYF. DNA of the CDR3: TGTGCCAGCAGCCTCAGAGGGGGCGCCTACGAGCAGTACTTC. Full variable domain (rest looked up from reference TRBV7-9 and TRBJ2-7): DTGVSQNPRHKITKRGQNVTFRCDPISEHNRLYWYRQTLGQGPEFLTYFQNEAQLEKSRLLSDRFSAERPKGSFSTLEIQRTEQGDSAMYLCASSLRGGAYEQYFGPGTRLTVT.

The chain couples TRBV12-3 or TRBV12-4 to TRBJ2-7, with 13 bases fitting TRBD2. V lost 5 bases, J lost 3 bases, and 4 bases stayed unmatched. The CDR3 is made up of 15 amino acids. The CDR3 loop reads CASSPGLAGFYEQYF. The CDR3 DNA reads TGTGCCAGCAGTCCGGGACTAGCGGGATTCTACGAGCAGTACTTC.

The V gene is TRBV5-1, the J gene TRBJ2-3, with a possible D match to TRBD2 (6 bases). V lost 2 bases and J lost 4, with 17 bases in between. CDR1 and CDR2 from the germline V gene are SGHRS and YFSETQ. The CDR3 is made up of 16 amino acids. This CDR3 reads CASSFVGGTPPDTQYF. CDR3 in DNA: TGCGCCAGCAGCTTTGTAGGAGGGACTCCCCCAGATACGCAGTATTTT. Supplemented by reference TRBV5-1 and TRBJ2-3, the full variable domain reads KAGVTQTPRYLIKTRGQQVTLSCSPISGHRSVSWYQQTPGQGLQFLFEYFSETQRNKGNFPGRFSGRQFSNSRSEMNVSTLELGDSALYLCASSFVGGTPPDTQYFGPGTRLTVL.

J is TRBJ2-1 and V is TRBV12-3 or TRBV12-4; D is undetermined. Trimming left V 3 bases short and J 5 bases short, with 2 bases between. The CDR3 runs to 11 residues. This CDR3 is CASSLDNEQFF. CDR3 nucleotide sequence: TGTGCCAGCAGTTTGGACAATGAGCAGTTCTTC.

This sequence joins TRBV29-1 and TRBJ2-6, with 10 bases fitting TRBD1. CDR3 length: 18 amino acids. Trimming removed 6 bases from V and 0 bases from J; junction bases left unmatched: 11. The V gene's germline CDR1 is SQVTM and CDR2 ANQGSEA. The CDR3 DNA reads as TGCAGCGTATGGGACAGGGGCCGCTCCTCCTCTGGGGCCAACGTCCTGACTTTC. It translates to CSVWDRGRSSSGANVLTF.

This clonotype showed up many times. The chain is built from TRBV18 and TRBJ1-5; D is perhaps TRBD1 (6 bases). V gave up 5 bases and J gave up 5 bases, with 13 bases separating them. Germline V gene sequence: CDR1 KGHSH, CDR2 LQKENI. The CDR3 covers 14 residues. CDR3 DNA sequence: TGTGCCAGCTCATCTACAGGGTATTATCAGCCCCAGCATTTT. Encoded protein: CASSSTGYYQPQHF. Together with reference TRBV18 and TRBJ1-5, the CDR3 gives the full variable domain: NAGVMQNPRHLVRRRGQEARLRCSPMKGHSHVYWYRQLPEEGLKFMVYLQKENIIDESGMPKERFSAEFPKEGPSILRIQQVVRGDSAAYFCASSSTGYYQPQHFGDGTRLSIL.

This clonotype came up many times. The chain links TRBV7-9 to TRBJ2-2; 7 bases map to TRBD1. V gave up 6 bases and J gave up 6 bases; unmatched junction bases: 10. This CDR3 comprises 15 residues. Looked up from germline, CDR1 is SEHNR and CDR2 is FQNEAQ (reference sequence). In DNA form, the CDR3 reads TGTGCCAGCAGTCCAAGAGGGGGCCACCCCGGGGAGCTGTTTTTT. Protein product: CASSPRGGHPGELFF.

This clonotype has a count of ten or more. The rearrangement joins TRBV7-2 to TRBJ1-3, with unresolved D. Germline CDR1 reads SGHTA; CDR2 reads FQGNSA. This CDR3 region has 14 residues. Trimming cost V 5 bases and J 3 bases, with 11 bases left between them. The CDR3 DNA reads as TGTGCCAGCAGCCAAATGGACCTTGGAAACACCATATATTTT. It codes for CASSQMDLGNTIYF.

The chain links TRBV7-9 to TRBJ2-7; the match to TRBD1 covers 10 bases. Germline values: CDR1 SEHNR, CDR2 FQNEAQ (reference sequence). V gave up 5 bases and J gave up 6 bases; unmatched junction bases: 13. CDR3 size: 16 residues. CDR3 region: CASSRGPGTGEFEQYF. The CDR3 nucleotides are TGTGCCAGCAGCCGGGGGCCCGGGACAGGGGAATTCGAGCAGTACTTC. Complete variable domain (other parts from reference TRBV7-9 and TRBJ2-7): DTGVSQNPRHKITKRGQNVTFRCDPISEHNRLYWYRQTLGQGPEFLTYFQNEAQLEKSRLLSDRFSAERPKGSFSTLEIQRTEQGDSAMYLCASSRGPGTGEFEQYFGPGTRLTVT.

V gene TRBV3-1 combines with J gene TRBJ2-1; the D is unclear. The CDR3 is 11 residues long. V was pared by 6 bases and J by 8 bases, with 8 bases between. CDR1 is LGHDT and CDR2 is YNNKEL in the germline V gene (reference sequence). The CDR3 reads CASSSAYEQFF. The CDR3 DNA follows: TGTGCCAGCAGTTCCGCGTATGAGCAGTTCTTC.

This clonotype occurred many times. The rearrangement links TRBV20-1 to TRBJ2-7; 8 positions agree with TRBD2. Germline values: CDR1 DFQATT, CDR2 SNEGSKA (reference sequence). The CDR3 is 14 residues long. V lost 3 bases, J lost 4 bases, and 8 bases stayed unmatched. CDR3 DNA sequence: TGCAGTGCTAGGCCAGCGGGGGAAAAGTACGAGCAGTACTTC. As protein: CSARPAGEKYEQYF.

In this sample, this clonotype turned up a few times. The gene calls are TRBV6-5 and TRBJ2-3; 7 nucleotides align to TRBD1. Germline CDR1 MNHEY, CDR2 SVGAGI. This CDR3 comprises 14 residues. The V gene end was trimmed by 6 bases and the J gene end by 5 bases; junction bases not matched to a gene: 8. The CDR3 reads CASRQTGMRDTQYF. In DNA form, the CDR3 reads TGTGCCAGCAGGCAGACAGGGATGAGAGATACGCAGTATTTT.

J is TRBJ2-5 and V is TRBV5-1, with D maybe TRBD2 (6 bases). CDR3 length equals 18 residues. The V and J ends lost 3 bases and 2 bases respectively, with 23 bases between them. CDR1 is SGHRS, CDR2 YFSETQ, per germline. The CDR3 protein is CASSSLRGRQKDQETQYF. Here the CDR3 DNA reads TGCGCCAGCAGCTCGTTGAGAGGGAGGCAAAAGGATCAAGAGACCCAGTACTTC.